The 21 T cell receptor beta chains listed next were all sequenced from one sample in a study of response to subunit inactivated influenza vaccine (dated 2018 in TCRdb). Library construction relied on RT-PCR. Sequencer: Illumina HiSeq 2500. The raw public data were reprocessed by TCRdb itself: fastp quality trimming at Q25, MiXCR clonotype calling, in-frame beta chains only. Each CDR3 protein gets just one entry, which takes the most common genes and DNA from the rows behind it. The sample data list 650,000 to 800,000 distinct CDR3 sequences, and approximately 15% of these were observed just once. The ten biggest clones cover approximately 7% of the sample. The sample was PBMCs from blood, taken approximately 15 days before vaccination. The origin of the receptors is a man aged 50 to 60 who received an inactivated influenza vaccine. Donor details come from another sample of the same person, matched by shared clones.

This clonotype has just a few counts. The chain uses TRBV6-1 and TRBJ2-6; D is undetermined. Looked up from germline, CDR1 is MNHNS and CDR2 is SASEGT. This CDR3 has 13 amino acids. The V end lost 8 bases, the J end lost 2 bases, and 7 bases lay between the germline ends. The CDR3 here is CASRIPGANVLTF. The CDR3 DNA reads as TGTGCCAGCCGAATTCCTGGGGCCAACGTCCTGACTTTC.

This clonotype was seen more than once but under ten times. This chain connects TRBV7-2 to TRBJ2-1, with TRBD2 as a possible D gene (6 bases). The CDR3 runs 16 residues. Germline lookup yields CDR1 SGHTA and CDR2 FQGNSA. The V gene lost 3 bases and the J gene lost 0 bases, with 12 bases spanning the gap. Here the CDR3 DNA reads TGTGCCAGCAGCTTCGGTAGCGGCCGCTCCTACAATGAGCAGTTCTTC. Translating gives CASSFGSGRSYNEQFF.

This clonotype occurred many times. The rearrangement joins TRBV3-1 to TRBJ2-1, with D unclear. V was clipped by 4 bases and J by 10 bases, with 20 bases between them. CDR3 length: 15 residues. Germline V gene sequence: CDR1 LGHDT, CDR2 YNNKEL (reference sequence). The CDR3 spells CASSLAFTSVGEQFF. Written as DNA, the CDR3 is TGTGCCAGCAGCCTCGCCTTTACATCCGTGGGGGAGCAGTTCTTC.

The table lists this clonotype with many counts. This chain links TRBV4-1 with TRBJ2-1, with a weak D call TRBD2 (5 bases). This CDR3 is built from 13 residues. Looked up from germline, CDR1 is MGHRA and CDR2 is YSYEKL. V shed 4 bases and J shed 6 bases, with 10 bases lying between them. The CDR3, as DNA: TGCGCCAGCAGCCGAGAGCTAGCCAATGAGCAGTTCTTC. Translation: CASSRELANEQFF.

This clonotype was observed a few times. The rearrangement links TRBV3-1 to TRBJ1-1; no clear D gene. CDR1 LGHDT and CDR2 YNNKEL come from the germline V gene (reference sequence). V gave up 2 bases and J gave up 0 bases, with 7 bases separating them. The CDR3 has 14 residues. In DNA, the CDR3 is TGTGCCAGCAGCCAATCAGAATTGAACACTGAAGCTTTCTTT. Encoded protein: CASSQSELNTEAFF.

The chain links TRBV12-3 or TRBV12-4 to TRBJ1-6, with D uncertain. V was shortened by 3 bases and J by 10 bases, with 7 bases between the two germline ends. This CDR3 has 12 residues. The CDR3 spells CASSFLRSPLHF. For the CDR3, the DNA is TGTGCCAGCAGTTTCCTACGCTCACCCCTCCACTTT.

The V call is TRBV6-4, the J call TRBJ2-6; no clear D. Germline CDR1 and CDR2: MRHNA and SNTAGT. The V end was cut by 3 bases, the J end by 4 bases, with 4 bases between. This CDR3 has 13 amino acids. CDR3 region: CASSDRGANVLTF. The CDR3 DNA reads TGTGCCAGCAGTGATCGGGGGGCCAACGTCCTGACTTTC.

This CDR3 is CSVVHGTSTEAFF. CDR3 nucleotide sequence: TGCAGCGTTGTACACGGTACTTCCACTGAAGCTTTCTTT. The chain combines TRBV29-1 with TRBJ1-1; D ambiguous. The V gene lost 4 bases and the J gene lost 4 bases, with 13 bases spanning the gap. The CDR3 extends over 13 amino acids. Germline V lookup: CDR1 SQVTM, CDR2 ANQGSEA. Drawing the rest from reference TRBV29-1 and TRBJ1-1, the complete variable domain is SAVISQKPSRDICQRGTSLTIQCQVDSQVTMMFWYRQQPGQSLTLIATANQGSEATYESGFVIDKFPISRPNLTFSTLTVSNMSPEDSSIYLCSVVHGTSTEAFFGQGTRLTVV.

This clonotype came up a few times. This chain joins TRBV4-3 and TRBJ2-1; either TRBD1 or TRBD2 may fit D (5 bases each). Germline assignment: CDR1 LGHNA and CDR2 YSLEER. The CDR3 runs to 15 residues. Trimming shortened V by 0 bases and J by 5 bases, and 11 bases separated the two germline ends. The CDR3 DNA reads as TGCGCCAGCAGCCAAGAGGCCGGGACCCACAATGAGCAGTTCTTC. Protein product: CASSQEAGTHNEQFF.

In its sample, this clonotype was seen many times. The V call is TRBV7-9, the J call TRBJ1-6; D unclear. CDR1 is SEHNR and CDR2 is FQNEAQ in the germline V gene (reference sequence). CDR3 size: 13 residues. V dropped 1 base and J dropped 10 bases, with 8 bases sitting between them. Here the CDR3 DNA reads TGTGCCAGCAGCTTAGAAGGTAGCTCACCCCTCCACTTT. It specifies CASSLEGSSPLHF.

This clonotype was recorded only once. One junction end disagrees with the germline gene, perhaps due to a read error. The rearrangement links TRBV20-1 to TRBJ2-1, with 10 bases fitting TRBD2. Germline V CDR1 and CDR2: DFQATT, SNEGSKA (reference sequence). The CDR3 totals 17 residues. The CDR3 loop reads CCARVLAGAHSYNEQFF. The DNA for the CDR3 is TGCTGTGCTAGAGTCCTAGCGGGGGCCCATTCCTACAATGAGCAGTTCTTC.

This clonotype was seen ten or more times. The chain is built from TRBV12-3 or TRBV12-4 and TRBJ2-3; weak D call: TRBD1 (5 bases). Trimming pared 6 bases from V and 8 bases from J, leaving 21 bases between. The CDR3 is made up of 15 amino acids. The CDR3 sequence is CASSPFSWGLSTQYF. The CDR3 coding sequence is TGTGCCAGCAGCCCCTTTAGTTGGGGCCTCTCTACGCAGTATTTT.

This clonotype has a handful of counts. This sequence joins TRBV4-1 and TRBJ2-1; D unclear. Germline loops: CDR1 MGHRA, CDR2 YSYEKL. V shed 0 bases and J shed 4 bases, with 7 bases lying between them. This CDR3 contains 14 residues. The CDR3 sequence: CASSQDRSYNEQFF. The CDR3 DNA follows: TGCGCCAGCAGCCAAGATCGAAGTTACAATGAGCAGTTCTTC.

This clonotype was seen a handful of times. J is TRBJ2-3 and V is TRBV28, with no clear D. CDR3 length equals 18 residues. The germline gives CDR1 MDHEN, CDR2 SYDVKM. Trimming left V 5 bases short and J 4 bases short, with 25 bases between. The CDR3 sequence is CASSPSLYSELRPDTQYF. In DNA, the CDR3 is TGTGCCAGCAGTCCCTCCTTGTATTCGGAGTTACGGCCAGATACGCAGTATTTT. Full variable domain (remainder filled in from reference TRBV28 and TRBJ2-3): DVKVTQSSRYLVKRTGEKVFLECVQDMDHENMFWYRQDPGLGLRLIYFSYDVKMKEKGDIPEGYSVSREKKERFSLILESASTNQTSMYLCASSPSLYSELRPDTQYFGPGTRLTVL.

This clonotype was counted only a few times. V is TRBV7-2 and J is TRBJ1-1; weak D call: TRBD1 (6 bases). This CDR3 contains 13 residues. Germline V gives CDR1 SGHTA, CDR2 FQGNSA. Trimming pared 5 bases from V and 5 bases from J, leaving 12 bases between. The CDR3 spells CASSKQGWTEAFF. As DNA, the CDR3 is TGTGCCAGCAGCAAACAGGGTTGGACTGAAGCTTTCTTT.

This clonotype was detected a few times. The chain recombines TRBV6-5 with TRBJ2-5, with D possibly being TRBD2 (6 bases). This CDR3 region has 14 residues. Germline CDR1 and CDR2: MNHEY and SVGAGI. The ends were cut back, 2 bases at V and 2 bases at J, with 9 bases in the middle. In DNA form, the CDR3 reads TGTGCCAGCAGTTACGTCCGGGGGCAAGAGACCCAGTACTTC. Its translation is CASSYVRGQETQYF.

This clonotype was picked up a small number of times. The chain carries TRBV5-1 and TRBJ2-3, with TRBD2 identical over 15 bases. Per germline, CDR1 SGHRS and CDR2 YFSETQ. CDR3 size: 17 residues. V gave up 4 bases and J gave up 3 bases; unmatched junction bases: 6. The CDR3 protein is CASSLGLAGGTTDTQYF. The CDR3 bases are TGCGCCAGCAGCCTGGGACTAGCGGGAGGTACGACAGATACGCAGTATTTT.

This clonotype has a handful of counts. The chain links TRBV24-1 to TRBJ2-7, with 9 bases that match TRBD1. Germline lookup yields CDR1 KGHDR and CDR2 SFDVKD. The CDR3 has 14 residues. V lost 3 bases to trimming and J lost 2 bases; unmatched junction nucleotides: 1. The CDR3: CATSDRDRAYEQYF. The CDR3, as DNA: TGTGCCACCAGTGATCGGGACAGGGCCTACGAGCAGTACTTC.

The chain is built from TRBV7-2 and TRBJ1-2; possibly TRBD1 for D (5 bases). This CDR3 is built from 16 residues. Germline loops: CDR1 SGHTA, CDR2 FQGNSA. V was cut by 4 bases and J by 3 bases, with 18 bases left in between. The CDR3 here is CASSSFPRGADYGYTF. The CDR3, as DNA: TGTGCCAGCAGCTCGTTCCCCCGTGGGGCGGACTATGGCTACACCTTC.

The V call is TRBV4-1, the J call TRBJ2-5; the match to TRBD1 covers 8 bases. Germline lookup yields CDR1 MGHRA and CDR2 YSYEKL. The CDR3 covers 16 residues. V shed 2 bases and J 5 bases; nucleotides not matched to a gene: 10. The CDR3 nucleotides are TGCGCCAGCAGCCAACATGGGGCAGGGGGCCGGGAGACCCAGTACTTC. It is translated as CASSQHGAGGRETQYF.

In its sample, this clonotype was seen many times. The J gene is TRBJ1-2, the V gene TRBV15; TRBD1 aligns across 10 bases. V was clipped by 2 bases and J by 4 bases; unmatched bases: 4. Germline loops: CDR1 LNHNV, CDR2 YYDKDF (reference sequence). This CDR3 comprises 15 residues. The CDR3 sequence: CATSRQTGGGYGYTF. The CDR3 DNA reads TGTGCCACCAGCAGACAGACAGGGGGCGGCTATGGCTACACCTTC.